This entry lists 13 T cell receptor beta chains sequenced from one sample in a study of T cell responses to AZD1222 COVID-19 vaccine. The data were produced by immunoSEQ multiplex PCR, yet TCRdb's version contains in-frame clones alone and is incomplete. The sample records some 170,000 clones, around 94% being singletons. The source material was peripheral blood, sampled 28 days after the second AZD1222 dose. These receptors came from an adult who received the AZD1222 COVID-19 vaccine.

The chain combines TRBV20-1 with TRBJ2-7, with D perhaps given as TRBD1 or TRBD2 (6 bases each). The CDR3 spans 11 residues. Per germline, CDR1 DFQATT and CDR2 SNEGSKA (reference sequence). The ends were cut back, 6 bases at V and 3 bases at J, with 9 bases in the middle. This chain's CDR3 is CSAEGGYEQYF. The CDR3, as DNA: TGCAGTGCCGAGGGGGGCTACGAGCAGTACTTC.

This sequence joins TRBV7-8 and TRBJ1-1; D may be TRBD1 (6 bases). The CDR3 is 16 amino acids. Germline CDR1 SGHVS, CDR2 FQNEAQ. Trimming left V 3 bases short and J 5 bases short, with 19 bases between. CDR3 in DNA: TGTGCCAGCAGCTTCCGGCAGGGGAGGCAGGGTACTGAAGCTTTCTTT. Protein sequence: CASSFRQGRQGTEAFF. Based on the CDR3 plus reference TRBV7-8 and TRBJ1-1, the full variable domain is GAGVSQSPRYKVAKRGQDVALRCDPISGHVSLFWYQQALGQGPEFLTYFQNEAQLDKSGLPSDRFFAERPEGSVSTLKIQRTQQEDSAVYLCASSFRQGRQGTEAFFGQGTRLTVV.

J is TRBJ2-1 and V is TRBV5-1, with 7 bases matching TRBD2. Germline V gives CDR1 SGHRS, CDR2 YFSETQ. The CDR3 is 16 amino acids. The V and J ends lost 0 bases and 4 bases, in that order; junction bases with no gene match: 7. The CDR3 here is CASSLAGGTTYNEQFF. For the CDR3, the DNA is TGCGCCAGCAGCTTGGCCGGTGGGACTACATACAATGAGCAGTTCTTC.

The V call is TRBV7-9, the J call TRBJ2-7; weak D call: TRBD2 (7 bases). V lost 1 base and J 0 bases, leaving 13 bases between the germline ends. Germline V gives CDR1 SEHNR, CDR2 FQNEAQ (reference sequence). CDR3 length: 16 amino acids. The chain's CDR3 is CASSLVGGADSYEQYF. DNA of the CDR3: TGTGCCAGCAGCTTAGTAGGGGGGGCTGACTCCTACGAGCAGTACTTC.

The gene calls are TRBV4-1 and TRBJ2-7; D possibly corresponds to TRBD1 (7 bases). This CDR3 is 16 amino acids long. Germline V gene data show CDR1 as MGHRA and CDR2 as YSYEKL. V gave up 5 bases and J gave up 5 bases, with 22 bases separating them. Written as DNA, the CDR3 is TGCGCCAGCAGCGTTGGGGCGGGGCAGGGGGGCAACGAGCAGTACTTC. Protein product: CASSVGAGQGGNEQYF.

V usage is TRBV2 and J usage is TRBJ2-3; D gene unclear. V lost 6 bases and J 2 bases, leaving 15 bases between the germline ends. Germline V CDR1 and CDR2: SNHLY, FYNNEI. The CDR3 contains 15 residues. The CDR3 spells CASSALVSNTDTQYF. In DNA form, the CDR3 reads TGTGCCAGCAGCGCTTTAGTTTCTAACACAGATACGCAGTATTTT.

The rearrangement joins TRBV2 to TRBJ2-5; 9 positions match TRBD2. V trimming: 2 bases; J trimming: 2 bases; junction bases outside the gene matches: 9. CDR3 size: 17 residues. Germline CDR1 reads SNHLY; CDR2 reads FYNNEI. CDR3 sequence: CASSESVLAGSQETQYF. The CDR3 nucleotides read TGTGCCAGCAGTGAAAGTGTGCTAGCGGGGTCTCAAGAGACCCAGTACTTC.

The chain carries TRBV10-1 and TRBJ1-1; unclear D gene. This CDR3 has 13 amino acids. CDR1 WNHNN and CDR2 SYGVQD come from the germline V gene (reference sequence). Trimming stripped 4 bases from V and 1 base from J, with 7 bases between. The CDR3 here is CASSVRANTEAFF. CDR3 in DNA: TGCGCCAGCAGTGTTAGGGCGAACACTGAAGCTTTCTTT.

Of note for this clone: This may be a read error, as it is one base from a much larger clone. Distinct nucleotide sequences in the sample also encode this CDR3. The chain joins TRBV19 to TRBJ2-3, with D hard to call. The CDR3 covers 12 residues. The ends were cut back, 1 base at V and 5 bases at J, with 4 bases in the middle. In germline, CDR1 is LNHDA, CDR2 SQIVND (reference sequence). In DNA form, the CDR3 reads TGTGCCAGTAGTATAGGCGGAGATACGCAGTATTTT. It encodes CASSIGGDTQYF.

This rearrangement joins TRBV7-2 to TRBJ2-1; TRBD2 matches 11 bases. Per germline, CDR1 SGHTA and CDR2 FQGNSA. The V and J ends lost 6 bases and 4 bases, in that order; junction bases with no gene match: 8. This CDR3 is 16 amino acids long. DNA of the CDR3: TGTGCCAGCAGTTATCTAGCGGGAGGAGGATACAATGAGCAGTTCTTC. Translated, it gives CASSYLAGGGYNEQFF.

The chain combines TRBV4-1 with TRBJ2-1; possible D gene TRBD2, 6 bases. In germline, CDR1 is MGHRA, CDR2 YSYEKL. V was cut by 3 bases and J by 0 bases, with 9 bases left in between. The CDR3 loop spans 15 amino acids. The CDR3 bases are TGCGCCAGCAGCCAGGCGGGAAGCTCCTACAATGAGCAGTTCTTC. Its protein is CASSQAGSSYNEQFF.

V gene TRBV5-1 combines with J gene TRBJ2-1; D is perhaps TRBD1 (6 bases). The CDR3 has 16 residues. The germline CDR1 and CDR2 sequences are SGHRS and YFSETQ. V was cut by 0 bases and J by 14 bases, with 24 bases left in between. The CDR3 DNA follows: TGCGCCAGCAGCTTGGGCCACAGGGACGTGGAAAGTGGGAAGTTCTTC. This encodes CASSLGHRDVESGKFF.

CDR3 sequence reads: CASSQDVGSEQYF. The CDR3, as DNA: TGCGCCAGCAGCCAAGATGTAGGCTCCGAGCAGTACTTC. The J gene is TRBJ2-7, the V gene TRBV4-3; D ambiguous. The CDR3 loop spans 13 amino acids. The V end lost 0 bases, the J end lost 6 bases, and 9 bases lay between the germline ends. The germline V gene has CDR1 LGHNA and CDR2 YSLEER.